The 9 T cell receptor beta chains below all came from one sample that was sequenced in a study of OX40 agonist ivuxolimab in advanced cancers. Assay: immunoSEQ multiplex PCR; the TCRdb copy retains only in-frame clones and omits some. This sample has 50,000 to 60,000 clones, with around 86% found just once. The specimen was CD4+ or CD8+ T cells sorted from blood, collected in a trial of the OX40 agonist ivuxolimab. The receptors shown here come from an adult with an advanced solid tumor such as melanoma, head and neck, liver or kidney cancer.

The genes are TRBV7-6 and TRBJ2-1; D is perhaps TRBD2 (6 bases). The germline V gene has CDR1 SGHVS and CDR2 FNYEAQ. There are 13 residues in the CDR3. Trimming took off 5 bases at V and 9 bases at J, with 14 bases between the two ends. CDR3 coding DNA: TGTGCCAGCAGCCTCTCCCCCGGGAGTGAGCAGTTCTTC. It is translated as CASSLSPGSEQFF.

This rearrangement joins TRBV7-9 to TRBJ2-1, with no clear D. V shed 3 bases and J shed 0 bases, with 6 bases lying between them. The germline gives CDR1 SEHNR, CDR2 FQNEAQ (reference sequence). This CDR3 region has 14 residues. CDR3 loop: CASSFAVSYNEQFF. Written as DNA, the CDR3 is TGTGCCAGCAGCTTCGCGGTCTCCTACAATGAGCAGTTCTTC.

The rearrangement joins TRBV30 to TRBJ2-5; D might be TRBD2 (6 bases). Germline V gene data show CDR1 as GTSNPN and CDR2 as SVGIG (reference sequence). The ends were cut back, 3 bases at V and 2 bases at J, with 16 bases in the middle. The CDR3 has 15 residues. CDR3 sequence (DNA): TGTGCCTGGAGCCACCCGGGACTGATGCAAGAGACCCAGTACTTC. It is translated as CAWSHPGLMQETQYF. The variable domain in full, with the rest retrieved from reference TRBV30 and TRBJ2-5, is SQTIHQWPATLVQPVGSPLSLECTVEGTSNPNLYWYRQAAGRGLQLLFYSVGIGQISSEVPQNLSASRPQDRQFILSSKKLLLSDSGFYLCAWSHPGLMQETQYFGPGTRLLVL.

This clone was recorded only once. This rearrangement joins TRBV18 to TRBJ2-5; the match to TRBD2 covers 10 bases. The CDR3 spans 17 residues. Trimming at V came to 1 base and at J to 5 bases, leaving 10 bases not matched to a gene. CDR1 and CDR2 from the germline V gene are KGHSH and LQKENI. CDR3 coding DNA: TGTGCCAGCTCACCACGCCTAGCGGGAGAGGTCGGGGAGACCCAGTACTTC. This codes for CASSPRLAGEVGETQYF.

The gene calls are TRBV27 and TRBJ1-6; D possibly corresponds to TRBD1 (6 bases). The CDR3 is 16 residues long. Deletions cut 4 bases from V and 0 bases from J, with 10 bases between. Germline CDR1 and CDR2: MNHEY and SMNVEV (reference sequence). The CDR3 here is CASSYRAGSYNSPLHF. In nucleotides, the CDR3 is TGTGCCAGCAGTTACAGGGCCGGCTCCTATAATTCACCCCTCCACTTT.

CDR3 sequence: CASSQDRGTPTSAGELFF. CDR3 sequence (DNA): TGTGCCAGCAGCCAAGACCGTGGCACTCCGACTAGCGCCGGGGAGCTGTTTTTT. This chain connects TRBV14 to TRBJ2-2, with 8 bases fitting TRBD2. In germline, CDR1 is SGHDN, CDR2 FVKESK. The CDR3 length is 18 residues. V lost 0 bases and J lost 6; bases outside the gene matches: 12.

The chain has TRBV10-3 and TRBJ2-2, with D perhaps matching TRBD1 or TRBD2 (5 bases each). Germline V gene data show CDR1 as ENHRY and CDR2 as SYGVKD. V dropped 7 bases and J dropped 8 bases, with 17 bases sitting between them. CDR3 size: 14 residues. CDR3 region: CAITAGGNSGELFF. The CDR3 DNA is TGTGCCATCACTGCTGGGGGTAACTCGGGGGAGCTGTTTTTT.

The chain combines TRBV9 with TRBJ2-1, with D possibly being TRBD2 (6 bases). This CDR3 is built from 15 residues. The germline V gene has CDR1 SGDLS and CDR2 YYNGEE. V lost 0 bases, J lost 11 bases, and 18 bases lay in between. For the CDR3, the DNA is TGTGCCAGCAGCGTAGGTAGCGGAGGGGCGGGTAAGCAGTTCTTC. As protein: CASSVGSGGAGKQFF.

This CDR3 reads CASSREDRVQPQHF. The CDR3 DNA reads TGTGCCAGCAGCCGAGAGGACAGGGTACAGCCCCAGCATTTT. J is TRBJ1-5 and V is TRBV4-2; 8 bases are a match to TRBD1. Germline V gene lookup returns CDR1 LGHNA and CDR2 YNFKEQ. The CDR3 covers 14 residues. V lost 4 bases, J lost 7 bases, and 6 bases stayed unmatched.